This T cell receptor (beta chain) appears in the sequencing data of a study of T cell responses to AZD1222 COVID-19 vaccine. About the research overall: It was second doses at about 4 or about 12 weeks that were pooled.

Data came from immunoSEQ multiplex PCR; TCRdb stores just in-frame clones and leaves some out. The sample includes under 140,000 clones, roughly four fifths of them seen just once. CDR3 length: 16 residues. From germline, CDR1 is SGHTA and CDR2 FQGNSA. V dropped 5 bases and J dropped 9; count of bases not matched to a gene: 11. Whole-study results and caveats: The donor group comprised mostly white British people and more females; the analysis possibly underestimated clonal diversity. Spike-specific TCR breadth and depth went up after people got two AZD1222 doses.

About this clone itself: No antigen is known for it.

The chain recombines TRBV7-2 with TRBJ2-1, with TRBD2 matching over 12 bases. Sequenced here: peripheral blood, sampled on day 0 of AZD1222 vaccination. The clonotype was recovered from an adult in good health. CDR3: CASSTGLAGFTAEQFF. The CDR3 bases are TGTGCCAGCAGCACGGGACTAGCGGGCTTTACGGCTGAGCAGTTCTTC.